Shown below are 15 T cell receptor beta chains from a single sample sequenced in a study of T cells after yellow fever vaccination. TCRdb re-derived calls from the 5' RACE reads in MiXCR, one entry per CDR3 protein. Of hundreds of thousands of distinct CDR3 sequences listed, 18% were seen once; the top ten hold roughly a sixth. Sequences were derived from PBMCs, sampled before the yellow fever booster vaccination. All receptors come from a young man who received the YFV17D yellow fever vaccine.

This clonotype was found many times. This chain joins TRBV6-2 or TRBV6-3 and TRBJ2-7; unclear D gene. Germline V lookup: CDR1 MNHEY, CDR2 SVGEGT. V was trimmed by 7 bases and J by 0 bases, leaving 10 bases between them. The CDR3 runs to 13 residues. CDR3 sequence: CASTPGDSYEQYV. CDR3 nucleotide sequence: TGTGCCAGCACCCCGGGCGACTCCTACGAGCAGTACGTC.

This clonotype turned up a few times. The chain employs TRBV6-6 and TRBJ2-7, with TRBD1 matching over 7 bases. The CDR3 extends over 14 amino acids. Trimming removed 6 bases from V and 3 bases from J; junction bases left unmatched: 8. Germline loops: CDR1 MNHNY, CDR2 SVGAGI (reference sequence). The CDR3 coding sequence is TGTGCCAGCAGAAATCGGGACAGACGCTACGAGCAGTACTTC. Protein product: CASRNRDRRYEQYF.

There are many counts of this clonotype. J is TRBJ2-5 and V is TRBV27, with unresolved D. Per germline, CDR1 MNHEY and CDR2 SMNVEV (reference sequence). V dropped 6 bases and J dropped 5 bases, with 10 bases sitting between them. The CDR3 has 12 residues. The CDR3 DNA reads TGTGCCAGCAGAGGGCTGGAGGAGACCCAGTACTTC. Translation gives CASRGLEETQYF.

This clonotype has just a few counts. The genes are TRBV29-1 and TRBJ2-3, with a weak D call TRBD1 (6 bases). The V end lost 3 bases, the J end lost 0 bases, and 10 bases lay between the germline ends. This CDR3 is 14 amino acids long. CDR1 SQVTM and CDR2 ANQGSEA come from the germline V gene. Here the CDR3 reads CSVDNRASTDTQYF. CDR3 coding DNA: TGCAGCGTTGATAACAGGGCTAGCACAGATACGCAGTATTTT.

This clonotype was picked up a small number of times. The CDR3 protein is CASSLERTGGLDTQYF. The CDR3 nucleotides are TGTGCCAGCAGCCTAGAAAGGACAGGGGGTTTGGATACGCAGTATTTT. This chain connects TRBV7-3 to TRBJ2-3, with TRBD1 matching over 10 bases. The J segment lost 6 bases and the V segment lost 5 bases, leaving 11 bases of the junction unmatched. The germline CDR1 and CDR2 sequences are SGHTA and FQGTGA. The CDR3 contains 16 residues.

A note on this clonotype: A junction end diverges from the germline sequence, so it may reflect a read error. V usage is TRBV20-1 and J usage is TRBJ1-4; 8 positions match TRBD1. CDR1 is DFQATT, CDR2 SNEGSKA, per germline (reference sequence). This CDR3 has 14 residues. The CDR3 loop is CSAPWTGNTANPLF. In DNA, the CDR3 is TGCAGTGCGCCCTGGACAGGGAATACTGCCAATCCCCTTTTT.

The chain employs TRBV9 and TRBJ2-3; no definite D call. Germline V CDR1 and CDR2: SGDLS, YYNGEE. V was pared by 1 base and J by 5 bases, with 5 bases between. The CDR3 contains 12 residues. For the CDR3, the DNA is TGTGCCAGCAGCGTATTTGAAGATACGCAGTATTTT. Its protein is CASSVFEDTQYF. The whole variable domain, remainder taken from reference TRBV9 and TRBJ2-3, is DSGVTQTPKHLITATGQRVTLRCSPRSGDLSVYWYQQSLDQGLQFLIQYYNGEERAKGNILERFSAQQFPDLHSELNLSSLELGDSALYFCASSVFEDTQYFGPGTRLTVL.

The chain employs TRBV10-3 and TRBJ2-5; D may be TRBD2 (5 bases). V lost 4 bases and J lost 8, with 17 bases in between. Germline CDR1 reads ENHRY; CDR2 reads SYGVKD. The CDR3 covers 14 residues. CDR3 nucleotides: TGTGCCATCAGTGGGGAGTTACCGGGGAATACCCAGTACTTC. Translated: CAISGELPGNTQYF.

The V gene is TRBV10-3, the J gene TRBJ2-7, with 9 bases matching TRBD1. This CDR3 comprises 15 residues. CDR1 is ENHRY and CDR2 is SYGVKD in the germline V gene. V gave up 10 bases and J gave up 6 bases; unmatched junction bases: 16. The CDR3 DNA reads TGTGCCACCCGGACTAGGACAGGGGATGTAGGCGAGCAGTACTTC. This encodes CATRTRTGDVGEQYF.

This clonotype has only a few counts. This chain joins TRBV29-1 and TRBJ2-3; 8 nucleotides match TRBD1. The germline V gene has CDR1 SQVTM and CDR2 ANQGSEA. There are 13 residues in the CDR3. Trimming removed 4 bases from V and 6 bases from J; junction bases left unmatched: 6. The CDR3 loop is CSVVTGASDTQYF. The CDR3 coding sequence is TGCAGCGTTGTGACAGGGGCGTCGGATACGCAGTATTTT.

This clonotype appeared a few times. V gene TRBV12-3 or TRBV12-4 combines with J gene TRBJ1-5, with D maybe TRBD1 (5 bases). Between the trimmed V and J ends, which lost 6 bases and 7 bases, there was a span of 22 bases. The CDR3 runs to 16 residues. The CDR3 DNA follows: TGTGCCAGCAGCCACTCGGGGAGGGGCGTGAGGCAGCCCCAGCATTTT. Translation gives CASSHSGRGVRQPQHF.

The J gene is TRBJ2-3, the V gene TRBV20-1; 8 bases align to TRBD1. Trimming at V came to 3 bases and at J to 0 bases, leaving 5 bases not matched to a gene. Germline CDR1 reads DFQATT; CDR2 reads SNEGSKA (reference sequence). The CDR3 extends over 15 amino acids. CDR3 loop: CSARDRDSSTDTQYF. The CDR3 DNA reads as TGCAGTGCTAGGGACAGGGACTCTAGCACAGATACGCAGTATTTT.

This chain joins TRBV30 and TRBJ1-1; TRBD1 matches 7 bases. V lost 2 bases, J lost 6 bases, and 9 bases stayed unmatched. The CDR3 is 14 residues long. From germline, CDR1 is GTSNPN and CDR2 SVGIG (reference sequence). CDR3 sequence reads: CAWSKGASFAEAFF. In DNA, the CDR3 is TGTGCCTGGAGTAAGGGGGCAAGTTTCGCTGAAGCTTTCTTT.

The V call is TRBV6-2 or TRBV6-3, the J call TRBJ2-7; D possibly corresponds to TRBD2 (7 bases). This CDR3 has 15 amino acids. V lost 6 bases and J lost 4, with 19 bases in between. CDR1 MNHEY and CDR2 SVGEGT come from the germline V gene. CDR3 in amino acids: CASSPGAGALYEQYV. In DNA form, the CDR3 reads TGTGCCAGCAGCCCAGGCGCGGGGGCCCTTTACGAGCAGTACGTC.

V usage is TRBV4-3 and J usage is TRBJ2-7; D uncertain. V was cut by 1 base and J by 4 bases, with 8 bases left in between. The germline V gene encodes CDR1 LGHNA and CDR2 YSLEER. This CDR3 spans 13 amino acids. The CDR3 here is CASSQGPGYEQYF. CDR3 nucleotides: TGCGCCAGCAGCCAAGGTCCCGGGTACGAGCAGTACTTC.